The following is a TCR beta chain sequence with its context. Its antigen is unknown. The data originate from a study of regulatory and conventional T cells in RAG deficiency. CDR3 length: 12 amino acids. V dropped 5 bases and J dropped 8 bases, with 12 bases sitting between them. Looked up from germline, CDR1 is SGHVS and CDR2 is FQNEAQ. The sorted regulatory T cells were CD4+, CD25-high and CD127-low, with genomic DNA sequenced. Study-level points and caveats: Omenn patients showed >80% Treg-Tconv overlap and shorter CDR3 lengths. Compared with controls, unique Treg TCR beta sequences dropped around 100-fold in Omenn syndrome and CID/AS.

Clones were sequenced by immunoSEQ multiplex PCR, and TCRdb holds only the in-frame ones, with some missing. The sample shows some 19,000 clones, 87% of them seen only once. Separately, the same data were catalogued under a study of regulatory T cells. From that study: Primers: 52 TRBV forward and 13 TRBJ reverse. Regulatory T cells showed the strongest V-J pair restriction and V/J gene skewing among patient repertoires.

The chain combines TRBV7-8 with TRBJ1-1; D is unclear. Material: Tregs sorted from blood. This TCR came from a human donor in good health. CDR3 protein: CASSQMLAEAFF. CDR3 DNA: TGTGCCAGCAGCCAAATGCTGGCGGAAGCTTTCTTT.